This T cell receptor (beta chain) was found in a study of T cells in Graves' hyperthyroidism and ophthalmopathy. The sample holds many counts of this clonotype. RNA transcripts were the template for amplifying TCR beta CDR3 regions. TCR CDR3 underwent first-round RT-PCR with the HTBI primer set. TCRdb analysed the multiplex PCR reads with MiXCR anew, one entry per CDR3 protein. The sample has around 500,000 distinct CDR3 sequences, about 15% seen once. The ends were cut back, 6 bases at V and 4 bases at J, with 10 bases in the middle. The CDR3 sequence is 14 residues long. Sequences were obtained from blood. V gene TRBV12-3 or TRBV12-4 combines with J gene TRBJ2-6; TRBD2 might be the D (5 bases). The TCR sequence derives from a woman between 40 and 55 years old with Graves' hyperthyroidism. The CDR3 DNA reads TGTGCCAGCAGGGGAACGGGGGGGGCCAACGTCCTGACTTTC. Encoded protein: CASRGTGGANVLTF.